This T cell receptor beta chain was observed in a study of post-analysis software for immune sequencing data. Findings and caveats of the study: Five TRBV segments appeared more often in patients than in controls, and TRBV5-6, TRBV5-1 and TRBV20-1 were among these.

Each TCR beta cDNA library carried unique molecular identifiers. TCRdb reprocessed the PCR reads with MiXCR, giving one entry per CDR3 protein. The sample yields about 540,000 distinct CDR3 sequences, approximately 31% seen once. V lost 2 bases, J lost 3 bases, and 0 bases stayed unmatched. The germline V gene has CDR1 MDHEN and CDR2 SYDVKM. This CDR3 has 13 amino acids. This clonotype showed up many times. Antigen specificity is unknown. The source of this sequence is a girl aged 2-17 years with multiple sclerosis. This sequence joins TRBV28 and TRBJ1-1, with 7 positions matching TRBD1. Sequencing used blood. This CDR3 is CASSLDRDTEAFF. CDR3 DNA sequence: TGTGCCAGCAGTTTAGACAGGGACACTGAAGCTTTCTTT.